Shown below are 30 T cell receptor beta chains from a single sample sequenced in a study of T cells in Graves' hyperthyroidism and ophthalmopathy. The CDR3 regions of TCR beta were amplified from RNA transcripts. Primed by the HTBI set, a first-round RT-PCR was run on the TCR CDR3. TCRdb processed the multiplex PCR reads anew with MiXCR; each CDR3 protein has one entry. Of a few hundred thousand distinct CDR3 sequences listed, 20% to 25% are singletons. Sequencing was performed on blood. All receptors derive from a young man with Graves' hyperthyroidism.

V usage is TRBV30 and J usage is TRBJ1-2; D perhaps matches TRBD1 (5 bases). V was pared by 2 bases and J by 6 bases, with 10 bases between. The V gene's germline CDR1 is GTSNPN and CDR2 SVGIG (reference sequence). There are 12 residues in the CDR3. CDR3 DNA: TGTGCCTGGAGTAGGGACGGAAATGGCTACACCTTC. Translating gives CAWSRDGNGYTF.

The chain recombines TRBV27 with TRBJ2-7; D perhaps matches TRBD2 (6 bases). Germline lookup yields CDR1 MNHEY and CDR2 SMNVEV (reference sequence). Trimming pared 4 bases from V and 3 bases from J, leaving 16 bases between. The CDR3 totals 15 residues. CDR3 protein: CASSSRGRGVYEQYF. Written as DNA, the CDR3 is TGTGCCAGCAGTTCCCGTGGGCGGGGAGTCTACGAGCAGTACTTC.

This clonotype came up many times. This sequence joins TRBV4-2 and TRBJ2-5; 9 positions match TRBD2. Germline V gene lookup returns CDR1 LGHNA and CDR2 YNFKEQ. The CDR3 is made up of 16 amino acids. The ends lost 4 bases at V and 2 bases at J; junction bases unmatched: 8. The CDR3 spells CASSPLAGALQETQYF. The CDR3 DNA reads TGTGCCAGCAGCCCGTTAGCGGGGGCCCTTCAAGAGACCCAGTACTTC.

This clonotype has a count of ten or more. CDR3 amino acids: CASKPPGGAHYEQYF. CDR3 coding DNA: TGTGCCAGCAAACCTCCGGGAGGGGCGCACTACGAGCAGTACTTC. V and J are TRBV2 and TRBJ2-7; 8 nucleotides line up with TRBD2. J lost 3 bases, V lost 7 bases, and 11 bases had no gene match. The CDR3 totals 15 residues. Per germline, CDR1 SNHLY and CDR2 FYNNEI. The whole variable domain, remainder taken from reference TRBV2 and TRBJ2-7, is EPEVTQTPSHQVTQMGQEVILRCVPISNHLYFYWYRQILGQKVEFLVSFYNNEISEKSEIFDDQFSVERPDGSNFTLKIRSTKLEDSAMYFCASKPPGGAHYEQYFGPGTRLTVT.

This clonotype came up many times. The chain has TRBV6-2 or TRBV6-3 and TRBJ2-2, with 9 bases that match TRBD1. V was clipped by 2 bases and J by 5 bases; unmatched bases: 18. The germline CDR1 and CDR2 sequences are MNHEY and SVGEGT. The length of the CDR3 is 20 residues. The CDR3, as DNA: TGTGCCAGCAGTTACAGCCTAACCGGGACAGGGTTCAAGGTGACCGGGGAGCTGTTTTTT. Its translation: CASSYSLTGTGFKVTGELFF.

This clonotype was picked up many times. The rearrangement links TRBV5-1 to TRBJ2-5, with no clear D. CDR1 is SGHRS and CDR2 is YFSETQ in the germline V gene. The CDR3 is 17 residues long. V was pared by 0 bases and J by 5 bases, with 20 bases between. CDR3: CASSLGAGGDSWETQYF. CDR3 DNA: TGCGCCAGCAGCTTGGGGGCAGGCGGAGACTCGTGGGAGACCCAGTACTTC.

About this clonotype itself: A much larger clonotype is one base distant, so this may be a read error. The V and J genes are TRBV30 and TRBJ2-4; perhaps TRBD2 as D (5 bases). Germline loops: CDR1 GTSNPN, CDR2 SVGIG (reference sequence). This CDR3 is 14 amino acids long. CDR3 amino acids: CAWSVGYPGNIKYF. CDR3 in DNA: TGTGCCTGGAGTGTCGGATACCCGGGGAACATTAAGTACTTC.

This clonotype has ten or more counts. The genes are TRBV6-2 or TRBV6-3 and TRBJ2-2, with D unclear. Trimming shortened V by 0 bases and J by 4 bases, and 18 bases separated the two germline ends. Germline assignment: CDR1 MNHEY and CDR2 SVGEGT. The CDR3 length is 18 residues. The CDR3 loop reads CASSYSMGRASVTGELFF. The DNA for the CDR3 is TGTGCCAGCAGTTACTCGATGGGTAGGGCGTCGGTCACCGGGGAGCTGTTTTTT.

This chain connects TRBV12-3 or TRBV12-4 to TRBJ1-2; possible D gene TRBD1, 6 bases. V was clipped by 5 bases and J by 3 bases, with 13 bases between them. The CDR3 loop spans 14 amino acids. CDR3 in amino acids: CASSEYGQYYGYTF. Here the CDR3 DNA reads TGTGCCAGCAGTGAATACGGACAGTACTATGGCTACACCTTC.

This clonotype was detected ten times or more. One base away lies a much larger clone, so this may be a sequencing read error. The CDR3 does not close with the conserved phenylalanine or tryptophan, likely indicating a read error. The J gene is TRBJ2-7, the V gene TRBV6-1; 7 nucleotides match TRBD1. Germline CDR1 is MNHNS and CDR2 is SASEGT. The CDR3 is made up of 15 amino acids. Losses at the gene ends were 5 bases for V and 3 bases for J; bases not matched to a gene: 10. The chain's CDR3 is CASSPRQGPIYEQYL. The CDR3 DNA sequence: TGTGCCAGCAGTCCCCGACAGGGACCCATCTACGAGCAGTACCTC.

This clonotype was seen repeatedly, ten times or more. The genes are TRBV19 and TRBJ1-1, with TRBD1 matching 10 bases. The J segment lost 4 bases and the V segment lost 9 bases, leaving 5 bases of the junction unmatched. This CDR3 has 13 amino acids. CDR1 is LNHDA and CDR2 is SQIVND in the germline V gene (reference sequence). CDR3 protein: CASWDRGGTEAFF. CDR3 sequence (DNA): TGTGCCAGCTGGGACAGGGGAGGCACTGAAGCTTTCTTT.

This clonotype was observed at least ten times. The V gene is TRBV12-3 or TRBV12-4, the J gene TRBJ2-7; the D is unclear. V lost 8 bases, J lost 0 bases, and 5 bases lay in between. The CDR3 is made up of 11 amino acids. The CDR3: CASAVSYEQYF. Written as DNA, the CDR3 is TGTGCCAGCGCAGTCTCCTACGAGCAGTACTTC.

The chain links TRBV11-2 to TRBJ1-2; D gene uncertain. The CDR3 extends over 14 amino acids. CDR1 is SGHAT, CDR2 FQNNGV, per germline. V was cut by 5 bases and J by 0 bases, with 10 bases left in between. CDR3 sequence: CASSLSAANYGYTF. CDR3 in DNA: TGTGCCAGCAGCCTCTCGGCAGCTAACTATGGCTACACCTTC.

Ten or more counts support this clonotype. The V call is TRBV29-1, the J call TRBJ2-5; 8 nucleotides agree with TRBD2. CDR1 and CDR2 from the germline V gene are SQVTM and ANQGSEA. J lost 1 base, V lost 5 bases, and 3 bases had no gene match. CDR3 length equals 13 residues. CDR3 DNA: TGCAGCGTTCGCGGGGGGCTCCAAGAGACCCAGTACTTC. It specifies CSVRGGLQETQYF.

This clonotype was seen more than once but under ten times. The V call is TRBV13, the J call TRBJ1-1; tentatively, D is TRBD1 (5 bases). The CDR3 sequence is 15 residues long. The V end lost 4 bases, the J end lost 5 bases, and 17 bases lay between the germline ends. Germline values: CDR1 PRHDT, CDR2 FYEKMQ (reference sequence). CDR3 nucleotides: TGTGCCAGCAGCTCGCCGGGTGTTAAGGGGACTGAAGCTTTCTTT. Residues: CASSSPGVKGTEAFF.

This clonotype was seen at least ten times. The genes are TRBV6-5 and TRBJ2-7; the D gene could be TRBD1 or TRBD2 (5 bases each). Trimming took 4 bases from V and 2 from J, leaving 12 bases between them. The CDR3 runs to 14 residues. The germline V gene encodes CDR1 MNHEY and CDR2 SVGAGI. The CDR3 sequence is CASSSMGRPYEQYF. DNA for the CDR3: TGTGCCAGCAGTTCAATGGGACGCCCCTACGAGCAGTACTTC.

The chain carries TRBV2 and TRBJ2-7; the D gene is possibly TRBD2 (5 bases). The CDR3 runs to 12 residues. From germline, CDR1 is SNHLY and CDR2 FYNNEI. The V end was cut by 8 bases, the J end by 2 bases, with 10 bases between. CDR3 sequence reads: CASHRGPYEQYF. The CDR3 coding sequence is TGTGCCAGCCACCGGGGTCCCTACGAGCAGTACTTC.

This clonotype appeared a few times. The rearrangement uses TRBV12-3 or TRBV12-4 and TRBJ1-1, with D unresolved. The CDR3 is 11 residues long. Between the trimmed V and J ends, which lost 9 bases and 11 bases, there was a span of 16 bases. CDR3 in DNA: TGTGCCAGTTCCCGTGAGGGCAGGGCTTTCTTT. Its protein product is CASSREGRAFF.

The chain combines TRBV25-1 with TRBJ1-1; D gene uncertain. With 8 bases removed from V and 7 bases from J, the gap between germline ends came to 14 bases. Germline CDR1 is MGHDK and CDR2 is SYGVNS. This CDR3 has 12 amino acids. In DNA form, the CDR3 reads TGTGCCAGCGAAGGACGGGAGCTTGAAGCTTTCTTT. Protein sequence: CASEGRELEAFF.

This clonotype was seen repeatedly, ten times or more. CDR3 in amino acids: CASSEGTLNYGYTF. The CDR3 DNA sequence: TGTGCCAGCAGTGAAGGGACCTTGAACTATGGCTACACCTTC. The chain couples TRBV28 to TRBJ1-2; a possible D gene is TRBD1 (5 bases). V shed 5 bases and J shed 2 bases, with 12 bases lying between them. This CDR3 has 14 residues. Germline lookup yields CDR1 MDHEN and CDR2 SYDVKM.

The CDR3 nucleotides are TGTGCCAGCAGTTACCCTGCTAGGCACGAGCAGTACTTC. Its protein product is CASSYPARHEQYF. The J gene is TRBJ2-7, the V gene TRBV6-5; D not resolved. Trimming pared 2 bases from V and 5 bases from J, leaving 10 bases between. The CDR3 runs 13 residues. From germline, CDR1 is MNHEY and CDR2 SVGAGI.

This clonotype was picked up a small number of times. This clone may be a read error of a much larger clone one base away. The chain carries TRBV6-1 and TRBJ2-2, with a tentative D call TRBD1 (6 bases). This CDR3 has 15 residues. Germline V gene data show CDR1 as MNHNS and CDR2 as SASEGT. The chain's CDR3 is CASSEAFGDTGELSF. The CDR3, as DNA: TGTGCCAGCAGTGAAGCGTTTGGGGACACCGGGGAGCTGTCTTTT.

This clonotype came up many times. The rearrangement uses TRBV28 and TRBJ2-2; no definite D call. The CDR3 sequence is 14 residues long. Germline CDR1 MDHEN, CDR2 SYDVKM. Trimming cost V 7 bases and J 5 bases, with 14 bases left between them. The CDR3 coding sequence is TGTGCCAGCACGATGTGGGTGAGGACCGGGGAGCTGTTTTTT. Translating it yields CASTMWVRTGELFF. Full variable domain (missing parts from reference TRBV28 and TRBJ2-2): DVKVTQSSRYLVKRTGEKVFLECVQDMDHENMFWYRQDPGLGLRLIYFSYDVKMKEKGDIPEGYSVSREKKERFSLILESASTNQTSMYLCASTMWVRTGELFFGEGSRLTVL.

This clonotype was recorded at least ten times. This chain joins TRBV12-3 or TRBV12-4 and TRBJ1-1; D gene uncertain. V lost 7 bases, J lost 1 base, and 10 bases lay in between. The CDR3 has 13 amino acids. CDR3 sequence: CASTPTGNTEAFF. CDR3 in DNA: TGTGCCAGCACCCCGACTGGGAACACTGAAGCTTTCTTT.

This clonotype was seen many times. This chain links TRBV28 with TRBJ2-5; TRBD2 matches 11 bases. V shed 3 bases, J shed 7 bases, and the junction held 7 bases outside the gene matches. The CDR3 has 15 amino acids. Germline V CDR1 and CDR2: MDHEN, SYDVKM. DNA for the CDR3: TGTGCCAGCAGTTTCTCACTAGCGGGGGCAGGGACCCAGTACTTC. Encoded protein: CASSFSLAGAGTQYF.

This clonotype has ten or more counts. The chain is built from TRBV7-6 and TRBJ1-1; D is uncertain. Germline V gene sequence: CDR1 SGHVS, CDR2 FNYEAQ. V was cut by 5 bases and J by 5 bases, with 18 bases left in between. The CDR3 sequence is 15 residues long. CDR3 bases: TGTGCCAGCAGCCCGAGGACCGGAGGGCTAACTGAAGCTTTCTTT. Translation: CASSPRTGGLTEAFF.

Ten or more counts support this clonotype. The chain joins TRBV19 to TRBJ2-2, with D possibly being TRBD2 (5 bases). The CDR3 contains 14 residues. Trimming removed 6 bases from V and 9 bases from J, with 17 bases in between. CDR1 LNHDA and CDR2 SQIVND come from the germline V gene (reference sequence). This chain's CDR3 is CASRRAGGVRELFF. CDR3 sequence (DNA): TGTGCCAGTAGGCGGGCAGGTGGTGTTCGGGAGCTGTTTTTT.

Many counts were recorded for this clonotype. This chain uses TRBV27 with TRBJ2-2, with TRBD1 identical over 8 bases. V shed 8 bases and J 0 bases; nucleotides not matched to a gene: 5. In germline, CDR1 is MNHEY, CDR2 SMNVEV (reference sequence). The CDR3 consists of 15 residues. The CDR3 loop reads CASRGQAANTGELFF. CDR3 DNA sequence: TGTGCCAGCCGGGGACAGGCAGCGAACACCGGGGAGCTGTTTTTT.

This clonotype showed up just a few times. This chain connects TRBV6-1 to TRBJ2-5; TRBD2 aligns across 8 bases. V lost 5 bases to trimming and J lost 4 bases; unmatched junction nucleotides: 15. CDR3 length equals 17 residues. Germline-derived CDR1 and CDR2 are MNHNS and SASEGT. The CDR3 sequence: CASSRTGGINGIETQYF. The CDR3 DNA reads TGTGCCAGCAGTCGTACGGGAGGGATAAACGGGATAGAGACCCAGTACTTC.

This clonotype was seen repeatedly, ten times or more. This chain joins TRBV9 and TRBJ2-7; D might be TRBD2 (5 bases). The CDR3 has 18 residues. Trimming took off 0 bases at V and 3 bases at J, with 22 bases between the two ends. The germline CDR1 and CDR2 sequences are SGDLS and YYNGEE. CDR3 in DNA: TGTGCCAGCAGCGTAGGAGAGGGAAGGACGGGCCGAATCTACGAGCAGTACTTC. It specifies CASSVGEGRTGRIYEQYF.